Described below is a single T cell receptor (beta chain) sequence and its context. The multiple sclerosis controls were treatment-naive patients, and their relapsing-remitting disease was stable or active. Purification of the CD8+ and CD4+ T cells relied on negative isolation, and TEMRA cells underwent FACS enrichment. When the RNA was reverse transcribed, random hexamers were used with an input of roughly 0.45 to 1 ug. Amplification of TCR beta CDR3 across 54 Vbeta and 13 Jbeta was performed with immunoSEQ multiplex PCR. TCRdb reprocessed the immunoSEQ multiplex PCR reads via MiXCR and lists one record per CDR3 protein. The sample contains around 270,000 distinct CDR3 sequences, 70% to 90% of which appear only once. The entry originates in a study of CD8 T cells in Susac syndrome. The V and J ends lost 2 bases and 0 bases respectively, with 11 bases between them. CDR1 and CDR2 from the germline V gene are MNHEY and SMNVEV (reference sequence). CDR3 length: 17 amino acids.

The TCR comes from a human donor with multiple sclerosis. The rearrangement joins TRBV27 to TRBJ1-6; D might be TRBD1 (5 bases). Material: CD8+ T cells from PBMCs. DNA for the CDR3: TGTGCCAGCAGTTTAGGGGGGGATCCCTCCTATAATTCACCCCTCCACTTT. Encoded protein: CASSLGGDPSYNSPLHF.